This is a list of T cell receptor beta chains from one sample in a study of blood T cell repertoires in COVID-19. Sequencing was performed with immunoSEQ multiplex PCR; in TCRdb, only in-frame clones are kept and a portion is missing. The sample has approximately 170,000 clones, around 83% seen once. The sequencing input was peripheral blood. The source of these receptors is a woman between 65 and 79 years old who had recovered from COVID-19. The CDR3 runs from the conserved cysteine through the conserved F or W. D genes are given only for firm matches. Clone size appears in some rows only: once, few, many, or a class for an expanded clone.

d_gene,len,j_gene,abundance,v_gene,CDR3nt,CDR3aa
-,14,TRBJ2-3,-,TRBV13,TGTGCCAGCAGCCCAGGGTCTCGCACAGATACGCAGTATTTT,CASSPGSRTDTQYF
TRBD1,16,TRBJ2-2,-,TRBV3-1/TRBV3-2,TGTGCCAGCAGCCAGGAGGGCAGGGGGCGGATCGGGGAGCTGTTTTTT,CASSQEGRGRIGELFF
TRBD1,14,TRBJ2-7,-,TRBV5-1,TGCGCCAGCAGCCGGGGACAGGGAACCTACGAGCAGTACTTC,CASSRGQGTYEQYF
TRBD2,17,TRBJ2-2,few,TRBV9,TGTGCCAGCAGCGTAAGGCTAGCGGGAGGTAACACCGGGGAGCTGTTTTTT,CASSVRLAGGNTGELFF
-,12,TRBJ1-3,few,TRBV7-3,TGTGCCAGCAGCCCGGGTGGAAACACCATATATTTT,CASSPGGNTIYF
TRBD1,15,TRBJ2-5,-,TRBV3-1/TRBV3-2,TGTGCCTCCCATTCGCCGGGACAGATGGGGGAGACCCAGTACTTC,CASHSPGQMGETQYF
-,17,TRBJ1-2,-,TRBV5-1,TGCGCCAGCAGCTTGCGGGGCGGACAGCCAGCTAACTATGGCTACACCTTC,CASSLRGGQPANYGYTF
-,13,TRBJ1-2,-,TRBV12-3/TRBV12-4,TGTGCCAGCAGTGGACGGGCCGGGGATGGCTACACCTTC,CASSGRAGDGYTF
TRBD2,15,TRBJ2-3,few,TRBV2,TGTGCCAGCAGGGGGACTAGCGTGAGCACAGATACGCAGTATTTT,CASRGTSVSTDTQYF
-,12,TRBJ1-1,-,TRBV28,TGTGCCAGCAGCCCCGTGCGCGCTGAAGCTTTCTTT,CASSPVRAEAFF
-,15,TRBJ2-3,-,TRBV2,TGTGCCAGCAGTGAAGGTTGGGCGTGGGCAGATACGCAGTATTTT,CASSEGWAWADTQYF
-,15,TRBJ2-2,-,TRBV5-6,TGTGCCAGCAGCCGGGGGACGGAGAACACCGGGGAGCTGTTTTTT,CASSRGTENTGELFF
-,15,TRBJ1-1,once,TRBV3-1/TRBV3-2,TGTGCCAGCAGCCAATACAGCAGGGGTATCACTGAAGCTTTCTTT,CASSQYSRGITEAFF
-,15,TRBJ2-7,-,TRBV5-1,TGCGCCAGCAGCAGTCGAGGCAGCACCTATCCCGAGCAGTACTTC,CASSSRGSTYPEQYF
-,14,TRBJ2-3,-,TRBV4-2,TGTGCCAGCAGCCAGGTGGGCGGCACAGATACGCAGTATTTT,CASSQVGGTDTQYF
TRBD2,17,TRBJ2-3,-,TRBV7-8,TGTGCCAGCAGCCGCTCGACTAGCGGGAGGGCCGGAGATACGCAGTATTTT,CASSRSTSGRAGDTQYF
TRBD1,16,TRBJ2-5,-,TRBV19,TGTGCCAGTAGTTCGTGGACAGGGGGGAGACAAGAGACCCAGTACTTC,CASSSWTGGRQETQYF
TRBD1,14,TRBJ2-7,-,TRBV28,TGTGCCAGCAGTCTTCCGGCAGGGGGCTACGAGCAGTACTTC,CASSLPAGGYEQYF
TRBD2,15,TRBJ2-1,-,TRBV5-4,TGTGCCAGCAGCCCCCGACTAGCGGGAGCCAATGAGCAGTTCTTC,CASSPRLAGANEQFF
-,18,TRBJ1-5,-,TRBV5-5,TGTGCCAGCAGCCCCCGGGACACCGGGGCATATAGCAATCAGCCCCAGCATTTT,CASSPRDTGAYSNQPQHF
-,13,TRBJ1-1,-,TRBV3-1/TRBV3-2,TGTGCCAGCAGCCAATGGGGGAGGGCCGAAGCTTTCTTT,CASSQWGRAEAFF
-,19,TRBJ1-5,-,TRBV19,TGTGCCAGTAGTATGTTGGTGGCAGGCGACCTAAATAGCAATCAGCCCCAGCATTTT,CASSMLVAGDLNSNQPQHF